This passage covers 23 T cell receptor beta chains from one sample sequenced in a study of blood T cells in healthy people across ages. A second PCR of roughly 7 to 11 cycles used a sample-barcoded 5' primer and a J-beta primer mix. TCRdb re-analysed the 5' RACE reads in MiXCR, keeping a single row per CDR3 protein. The repertoire holds 600,000 to 800,000 distinct CDR3 sequences, with approximately 21% as singletons. Sequencing was carried out using blood. The source is a man aged 65 to 85 in good health.

V usage is TRBV30 and J usage is TRBJ1-4; D possibly corresponds to TRBD1 (6 bases). Germline loops: CDR1 GTSNPN, CDR2 SVGIG (reference sequence). The V and J ends lost 4 bases and 7 bases respectively, with 16 bases between them. The CDR3 covers 14 residues. CDR3 nucleotides: TGTGCCTGGAATGGGGGCGGAGGGGGTGAAAAACTGTTTTTT. Protein sequence: CAWNGGGGGEKLFF.

The genes are TRBV6-2 or TRBV6-3 and TRBJ2-7; 8 bases line up with TRBD2. The CDR3 loop spans 15 amino acids. V lost 5 bases and J lost 3; bases outside the gene matches: 9. Germline loops: CDR1 MNHEY, CDR2 SVGEGT. This chain's CDR3 is CASSRQLAEGYEQYF. DNA for the CDR3: TGTGCCAGCAGTCGCCAACTAGCGGAAGGCTACGAGCAGTACTTC.

This chain joins TRBV20-1 and TRBJ2-1; 8 positions agree with TRBD2. V was clipped by 2 bases and J by 8 bases; unmatched bases: 11. The CDR3 length is 15 residues. Germline lookup yields CDR1 DFQATT and CDR2 SNEGSKA (reference sequence). The CDR3 spells CSARTPGLDPDEQFF. In DNA, the CDR3 is TGCAGTGCTAGAACTCCGGGACTAGATCCCGATGAGCAGTTCTTC.

The CDR3 reads CASSLGTGANTEAFF. The CDR3 region has the DNA TGTGCCAGCAGCCTCGGGACAGGCGCGAACACTGAAGCTTTCTTT. The genes are TRBV7-9 and TRBJ1-1; TRBD1 matches at 8 bases. V lost 5 bases and J lost 1; bases outside the gene matches: 6. The CDR3 extends over 15 amino acids. The germline V gene encodes CDR1 SEHNR and CDR2 FQNEAQ (reference sequence). Full variable domain (missing parts from reference TRBV7-9 and TRBJ1-1): DTGVSQNPRHKITKRGQNVTFRCDPISEHNRLYWYRQTLGQGPEFLTYFQNEAQLEKSRLLSDRFSAERPKGSFSTLEIQRTEQGDSAMYLCASSLGTGANTEAFFGQGTRLTVV.

V gene TRBV7-2 combines with J gene TRBJ2-7; no firm D call. The CDR3 is made up of 16 amino acids. Germline V gene sequence: CDR1 SGHTA, CDR2 FQGNSA. V dropped 4 bases and J dropped 0 bases, with 16 bases sitting between them. CDR3 protein: CASSSAPRTSSYEQYF. The DNA for the CDR3 is TGTGCCAGCAGCTCCGCCCCCCGGACGAGCTCCTACGAGCAGTACTTC.

The rearrangement links TRBV7-9 to TRBJ2-7; TRBD2 agrees at 7 bases. The CDR3 spans 14 residues. V lost 5 bases to trimming and J lost 2 bases; unmatched junction nucleotides: 6. Germline-derived CDR1 and CDR2 are SEHNR and FQNEAQ (reference sequence). CDR3: CASSLSGTTYEQYF. CDR3 nucleotide sequence: TGTGCCAGCAGCCTGAGCGGGACCACCTACGAGCAGTACTTC.

The genes are TRBV7-3 and TRBJ2-2, with D possibly being TRBD1 (5 bases). Between the trimmed V and J ends, which lost 1 base and 6 bases, there was a span of 12 bases. Germline values: CDR1 SGHTA, CDR2 FQGTGA. There are 15 residues in the CDR3. Here the CDR3 reads CASSLNGAWAGELFF. Written as DNA, the CDR3 is TGTGCCAGCAGCTTAAATGGGGCCTGGGCCGGGGAGCTGTTTTTT.

This clonotype was recorded a few times. The chain is built from TRBV30 and TRBJ2-2; unclear D gene. V was pared by 2 bases and J by 6 bases, with 16 bases between. This CDR3 comprises 15 residues. The germline V gene encodes CDR1 GTSNPN and CDR2 SVGIG (reference sequence). The CDR3 DNA reads TGTGCCTGGAGTTCAGGACGAGGTCGGCCCGGGGAGCTGTTTTTT. Translating it yields CAWSSGRGRPGELFF.

The V gene is TRBV4-1, the J gene TRBJ2-4; 9 bases are a match to TRBD2. Germline-derived CDR1 and CDR2 are MGHRA and YSYEKL. V dropped 5 bases and J dropped 7; count of bases not matched to a gene: 6. The CDR3 spans 14 residues. DNA for the CDR3: TGCGCCAGCAGCGCAGCGGGAGGAAAGAACATTCAGTACTTC. Its protein is CASSAAGGKNIQYF.

This clonotype came up a few times. The chain joins TRBV14 to TRBJ1-1; D is unclear. V shed 0 bases and J shed 2 bases, with 7 bases lying between them. The CDR3 is made up of 14 amino acids. Germline V gene sequence: CDR1 SGHDN, CDR2 FVKESK. CDR3 region: CASSQDQYNTEAFF. The CDR3 nucleotides are TGTGCCAGCAGCCAAGATCAATATAACACTGAAGCTTTCTTT.

This clonotype was counted between two and nine times. V usage is TRBV4-3 and J usage is TRBJ2-1, with D unresolved. Looked up from germline, CDR1 is LGHNA and CDR2 is YSLEER. CDR3 length: 13 amino acids. Trimming pared 3 bases from V and 4 bases from J, leaving 7 bases between. CDR3 sequence: CASSQSRYNEQFF. The DNA of the CDR3 is TGCGCCAGCAGCCAGAGTAGATACAATGAGCAGTTCTTC.

Turning to this clonotype: This CDR3 is missing its conserved last phenylalanine or tryptophan, likely due to a read error. The chain links TRBV7-2 to TRBJ2-5, with D hard to call. The DNA end favors TRBJ2-1, so the J call may be wrong. Germline CDR1 is SGHTA and CDR2 is FQGNSA. The length of the CDR3 is 12 residues. DNA for the CDR3: TGCGCCAGCAGCCAAGACTACAATGAGCAGTTCCTC. Protein: CASSQDYNEQFL.

This clonotype was seen only a few times. This rearrangement joins TRBV5-1 to TRBJ2-5, with TRBD1 matching 11 bases. The V gene's germline CDR1 is SGHRS and CDR2 YFSETQ. Trimming removed 0 bases from V and 4 bases from J; junction bases left unmatched: 8. The CDR3 totals 17 residues. The CDR3 reads CASSLAGGQGATETQYF. The CDR3 DNA sequence: TGCGCCAGCAGCTTGGCCGGCGGACAGGGGGCTACAGAGACCCAGTACTTC.

In this sample, this clonotype turned up many times. V is TRBV11-2 and J is TRBJ2-7; 9 positions match TRBD1. CDR3 length: 17 residues. Germline CDR1 is SGHAT and CDR2 is FQNNGV. With V trimmed by 4 bases and J by 2 bases, 12 bases remained unmatched. The CDR3 sequence: CASSSTGQGKPTYEQYF. The CDR3 DNA reads as TGTGCCAGCAGCTCCACGGGACAGGGAAAGCCAACCTACGAGCAGTACTTC.

The rearrangement links TRBV4-3 to TRBJ2-5; weak D call: TRBD2 (6 bases). Gene TRBJ2-1 matches the end of the DNA better, so the J call may be wrong. Germline-derived CDR1 and CDR2 are LGHNA and YSLEER. CDR3 length: 14 amino acids. Here the CDR3 DNA reads TGCGCCAGCAGCCAAGGTCTTCGGGAGAATGAGCAGTTCTTC. Its protein product is CASSQGLRENEQFF.

V gene TRBV5-5 combines with J gene TRBJ2-1; the D is unclear. The CDR3 is 15 amino acids. V was cut by 4 bases and J by 4 bases, with 15 bases left in between. Germline loops: CDR1 SGHKS, CDR2 YYEKEE (reference sequence). The CDR3 sequence is CASSPFAEIYNEQFF. The CDR3 DNA is TGTGCCAGCAGCCCCTTTGCGGAGATATACAATGAGCAGTTCTTC.

Only a few counts were recorded for this clonotype. The chain combines TRBV2 with TRBJ2-3; no reliable D call. Germline lookup yields CDR1 SNHLY and CDR2 FYNNEI. The CDR3 contains 15 residues. Trimming cost V 8 bases and J 3 bases, with 18 bases left between them. CDR3 nucleotides: TGTGCCAGCCCCAGTCCGCTCCTCGCAACAGATACGCAGTATTTT. Its translation: CASPSPLLATDTQYF.

Only a few counts were recorded for this clonotype. V gene TRBV10-3 combines with J gene TRBJ1-5; D unclear. This CDR3 is 14 amino acids long. Trimming left V 2 bases short and J 4 bases short, with 9 bases between. Germline V gives CDR1 ENHRY, CDR2 SYGVKD. CDR3 amino acids: CAISEGTDNQPQHF. The CDR3 DNA is TGTGCCATCAGTGAGGGTACTGATAATCAGCCCCAGCATTTT.

Ten or more counts support this clonotype. The chain joins TRBV28 to TRBJ2-1; D may be TRBD1 or TRBD2 (5 bases each). The CDR3 is 17 residues long. CDR1 and CDR2 (germline): MDHEN, SYDVKM. V dropped 4 bases and J dropped 6 bases, with 22 bases sitting between them. The CDR3 DNA follows: TGTGCCAGCAGTTCCCCGGGACGGCCAAGCGGATTCAATGAGCAGTTCTTC. It translates to CASSSPGRPSGFNEQFF. Together with reference TRBV28 and TRBJ2-1, the CDR3 gives the full variable domain: DVKVTQSSRYLVKRTGEKVFLECVQDMDHENMFWYRQDPGLGLRLIYFSYDVKMKEKGDIPEGYSVSREKKERFSLILESASTNQTSMYLCASSSPGRPSGFNEQFFGPGTRLTVL.

This chain links TRBV28 with TRBJ2-5; 7 bases are a match to TRBD2. Germline CDR1 and CDR2: MDHEN and SYDVKM. The trim removed 1 base at V and 0 bases at J, leaving 5 bases unmatched. This CDR3 has 16 residues. The CDR3 DNA reads as TGTGCCAGCAGTTTATATCCAGGGACTAACCAAGAGACCCAGTACTTC. Protein sequence: CASSLYPGTNQETQYF.

This clonotype has only one observation. The chain recombines TRBV24-1 with TRBJ2-3; D might be TRBD1 or TRBD2, each matching 5 bases. V was cut by 3 bases and J by 0 bases, with 9 bases left in between. CDR1 KGHDR and CDR2 SFDVKD come from the germline V gene. CDR3 size: 15 residues. CDR3 protein: CATSDPGPSTDTQYF. DNA for the CDR3: TGTGCCACCAGTGATCCGGGACCTAGCACAGATACGCAGTATTTT.

The chain couples TRBV6-1 to TRBJ2-5; TRBD2 aligns across 11 bases. The CDR3 sequence is 14 residues long. V gave up 11 bases and J gave up 5 bases; unmatched junction bases: 10. CDR1 and CDR2 (germline): MNHNS, SASEGT. The CDR3 region has the DNA TGTGCCGTCACTCTTAGCGGGAGGGCTGAGACCCAGTACTTC. Translating gives CAVTLSGRAETQYF.

J is TRBJ2-5 and V is TRBV20-1, with D possibly being TRBD1 (6 bases). The J call may be faulty, since TRBJ2-1 better matches the DNA end. The CDR3 extends over 11 amino acids. Germline V lookup: CDR1 DFQATT, CDR2 SNEGSKA (reference sequence). CDR3 protein: CSAPRGGEQFF. Here the CDR3 DNA reads TGCAGTGCTCCCAGAGGGGGTGAGCAGTTCTTC.